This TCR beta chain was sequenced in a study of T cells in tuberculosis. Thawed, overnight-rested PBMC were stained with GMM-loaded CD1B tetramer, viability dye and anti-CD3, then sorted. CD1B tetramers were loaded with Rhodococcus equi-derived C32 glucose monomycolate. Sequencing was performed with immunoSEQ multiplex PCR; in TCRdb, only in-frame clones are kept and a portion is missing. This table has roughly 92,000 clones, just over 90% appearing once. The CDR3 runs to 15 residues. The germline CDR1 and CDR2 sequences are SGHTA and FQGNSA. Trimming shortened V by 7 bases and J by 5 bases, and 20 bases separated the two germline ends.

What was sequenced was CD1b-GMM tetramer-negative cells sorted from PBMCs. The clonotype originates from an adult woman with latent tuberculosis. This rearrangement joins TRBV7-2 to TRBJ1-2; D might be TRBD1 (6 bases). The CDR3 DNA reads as TGTGCCAGCACGGTCTTCGGGGGGGCGACTTATGGCTACACCTTC. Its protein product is CASTVFGGATYGYTF. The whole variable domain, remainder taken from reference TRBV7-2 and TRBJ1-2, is GAGVSQSPSNKVTEKGKDVELRCDPISGHTALYWYRQSLGQGLEFLIYFQGNSAPDKSGLPSDRFSAERTGGSVSTLTIQRTQQEDSAVYLCASTVFGGATYGYTFGSGTRLTVV.